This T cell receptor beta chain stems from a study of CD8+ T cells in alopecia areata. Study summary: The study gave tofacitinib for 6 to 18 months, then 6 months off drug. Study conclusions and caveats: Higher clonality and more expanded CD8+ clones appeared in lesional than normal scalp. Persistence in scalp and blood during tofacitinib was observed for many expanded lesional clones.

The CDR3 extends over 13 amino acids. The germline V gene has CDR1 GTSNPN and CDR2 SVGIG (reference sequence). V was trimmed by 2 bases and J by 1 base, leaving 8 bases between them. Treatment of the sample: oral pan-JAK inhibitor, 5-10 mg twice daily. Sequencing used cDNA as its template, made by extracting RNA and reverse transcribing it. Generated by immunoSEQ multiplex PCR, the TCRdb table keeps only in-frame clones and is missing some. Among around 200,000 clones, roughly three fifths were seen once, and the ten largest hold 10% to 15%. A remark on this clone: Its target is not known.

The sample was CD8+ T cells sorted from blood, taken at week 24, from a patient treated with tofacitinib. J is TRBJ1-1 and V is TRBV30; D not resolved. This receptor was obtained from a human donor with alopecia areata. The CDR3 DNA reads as TGTGCCTGGAGTATGACAAGGAACACTGAAGCTTTCTTT. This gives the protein CAWSMTRNTEAFF.